The 8 T cell receptor beta chains listed next were all sequenced from one sample in a study of blood T cells in healthy people across ages. The use of a sample-barcoded 5' primer and a J-beta primer mix characterized a second PCR of about 7 to 12 cycles. TCRdb itself ran the 5' RACE reads through MiXCR, one entry per CDR3 protein. The table records roughly 930,000 distinct CDR3 sequences, around 48% of them present only once. The sample was blood. These receptors were collected from a man in his thirties or forties in good health.

The chain couples TRBV24-1 to TRBJ1-2; D is unresolved. Deletions cut 4 bases from V and 3 bases from J, with 5 bases between. Germline-derived CDR1 and CDR2 are KGHDR and SFDVKD. The CDR3 sequence is 12 residues long. This CDR3 reads CATSEAYYGYTF. DNA of the CDR3: TGTGCCACCAGTGAGGCTTACTATGGCTACACCTTC.

The chain has TRBV2 and TRBJ1-2, with D perhaps TRBD1 (5 bases). Deletions cut 3 bases from V and 3 bases from J, with 17 bases between. The germline gives CDR1 SNHLY, CDR2 FYNNEI. The CDR3 has 16 amino acids. CDR3 nucleotide sequence: TGTGCCAGCAGTGACGGGGCCTCACCGAGGGACTATGGCTACACCTTC. Its translation is CASSDGASPRDYGYTF.

V usage is TRBV29-1 and J usage is TRBJ2-3; no clear D. The CDR3 runs 13 residues. Trimming removed 0 bases at V and 10 bases at J, with 14 bases between. Per the germline V gene, CDR1 is SQVTM and CDR2 is ANQGSEA. CDR3 sequence (DNA): TGCAGCGTTGAAGAGCAGGAACCGGTGGCGCAGTATTTT. Its protein is CSVEEQEPVAQYF.

This clonotype was recorded many times. The gene calls are TRBV27 and TRBJ2-7; 12 bases agree with TRBD2. This CDR3 contains 14 residues. In germline, CDR1 is MNHEY, CDR2 SMNVEV (reference sequence). Unmatched junction bases numbered 5, after V lost 8 bases and J lost 3 bases. CDR3 bases: TGTGCCAGCTCACCGACTAGCGGGGGCTACGAGCAGTACTTC. It encodes CASSPTSGGYEQYF.

The chain is built from TRBV7-2 and TRBJ2-1, with TRBD1 matching 7 bases. V shed 4 bases and J 0 bases; nucleotides not matched to a gene: 6. The germline CDR1 and CDR2 sequences are SGHTA and FQGNSA. This CDR3 spans 16 amino acids. The CDR3 DNA sequence: TGTGCCAGCAGCTACCGAGGGGACAGCTCCTACAATGAGCAGTTCTTC. Protein sequence: CASSYRGDSSYNEQFF.

The V gene is TRBV6-1, the J gene TRBJ2-7; D gene uncertain. CDR1 MNHNS and CDR2 SASEGT come from the germline V gene. The CDR3 extends over 12 amino acids. V lost 6 bases and J lost 0, with 6 bases in between. The CDR3 region has the DNA TGTGCCAGCAGAGCCCTCTCCTACGAGCAGTACTTC. The encoded protein is CASRALSYEQYF.

V is TRBV4-2 and J is TRBJ2-1, with 9 bases aligning to TRBD2. Germline assignment: CDR1 LGHNA and CDR2 YNFKEQ. This CDR3 contains 18 residues. Germline trimming cut 1 base from V and 4 bases from J; bases unmatched to any gene: 11. The DNA for the CDR3 is TGTGCCAGCAGCCAAGGCCCGCTGGGCGGGGGGGCTTACAATGAGCAGTTCTTC. Its translation: CASSQGPLGGGAYNEQFF.

This clonotype was seen repeatedly, ten times or more. The gene calls are TRBV7-2 and TRBJ2-1; 8 bases line up with TRBD1. Germline V gene sequence: CDR1 SGHTA, CDR2 FQGNSA. The CDR3 has 15 amino acids. With V trimmed by 3 bases and J by 5 bases, 6 bases remained unmatched. The chain's CDR3 is CASSFGQGVHNEQFF. The DNA for the CDR3 is TGTGCCAGCAGCTTCGGACAGGGAGTCCACAATGAGCAGTTCTTC.